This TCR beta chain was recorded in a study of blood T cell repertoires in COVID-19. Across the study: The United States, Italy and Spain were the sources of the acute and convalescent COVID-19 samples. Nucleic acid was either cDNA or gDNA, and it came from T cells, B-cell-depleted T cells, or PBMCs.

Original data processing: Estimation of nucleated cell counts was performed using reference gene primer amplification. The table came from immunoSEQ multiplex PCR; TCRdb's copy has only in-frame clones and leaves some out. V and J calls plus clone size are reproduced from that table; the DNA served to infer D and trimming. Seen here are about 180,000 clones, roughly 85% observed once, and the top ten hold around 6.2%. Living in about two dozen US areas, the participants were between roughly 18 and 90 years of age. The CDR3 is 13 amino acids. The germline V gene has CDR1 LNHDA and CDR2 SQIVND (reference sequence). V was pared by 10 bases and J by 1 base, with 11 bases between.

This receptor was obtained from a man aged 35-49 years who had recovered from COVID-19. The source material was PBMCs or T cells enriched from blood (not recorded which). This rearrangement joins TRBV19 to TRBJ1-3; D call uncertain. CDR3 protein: CATEHSSGNTIYF. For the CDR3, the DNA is TGTGCCACTGAACATTCTTCTGGAAACACCATATATTTT.